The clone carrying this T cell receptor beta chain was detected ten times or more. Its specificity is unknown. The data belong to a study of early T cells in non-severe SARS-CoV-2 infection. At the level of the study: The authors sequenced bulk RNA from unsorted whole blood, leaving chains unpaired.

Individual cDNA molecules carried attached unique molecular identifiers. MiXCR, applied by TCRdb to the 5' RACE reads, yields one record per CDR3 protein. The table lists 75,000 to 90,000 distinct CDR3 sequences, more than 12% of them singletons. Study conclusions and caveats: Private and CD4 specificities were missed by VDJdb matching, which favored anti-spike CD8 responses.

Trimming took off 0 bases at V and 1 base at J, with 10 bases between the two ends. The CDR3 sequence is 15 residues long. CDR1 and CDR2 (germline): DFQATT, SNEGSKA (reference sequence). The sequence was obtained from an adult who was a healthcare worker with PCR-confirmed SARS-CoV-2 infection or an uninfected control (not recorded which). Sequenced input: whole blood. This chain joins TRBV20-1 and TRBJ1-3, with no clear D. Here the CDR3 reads CSARDRRPSGNTIYF. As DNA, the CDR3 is TGCAGTGCTAGAGATCGGCGGCCTTCTGGAAACACCATATATTTT.